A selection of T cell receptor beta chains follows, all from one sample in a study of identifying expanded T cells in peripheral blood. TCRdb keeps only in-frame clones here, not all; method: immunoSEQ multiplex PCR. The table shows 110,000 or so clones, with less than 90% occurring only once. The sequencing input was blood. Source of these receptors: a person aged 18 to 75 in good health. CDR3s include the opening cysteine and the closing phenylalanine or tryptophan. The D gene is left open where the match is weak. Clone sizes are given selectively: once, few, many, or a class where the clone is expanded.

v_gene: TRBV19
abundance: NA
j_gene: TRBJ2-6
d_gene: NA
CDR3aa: CASKPPAPGANVLTF
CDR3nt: TGTGCCAGTAAGCCTCCTGCCCCTGGGGCCAACGTCCTGACTTTC

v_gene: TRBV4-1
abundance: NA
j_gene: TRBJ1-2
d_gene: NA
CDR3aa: CASSQAPIPGSRRGYGYTF
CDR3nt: TGCGCCAGCAGCCAAGCCCCTATCCCGGGAAGCCGGCGTGGGTATGGCTACACCTTC

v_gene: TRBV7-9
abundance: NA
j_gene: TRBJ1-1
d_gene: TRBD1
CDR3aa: CASRRDRAATEAFF
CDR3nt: TGTGCCAGCAGGAGGGACAGGGCGGCCACTGAAGCTTTCTTT

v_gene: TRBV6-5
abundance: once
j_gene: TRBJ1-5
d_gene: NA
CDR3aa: CASSEQPAGQPQHF
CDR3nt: TGTGCCAGCAGTGAACAGCCTGCGGGCCAGCCCCAGCATTTT

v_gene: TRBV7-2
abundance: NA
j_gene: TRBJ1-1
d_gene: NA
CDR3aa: CASSLARANTEAFF
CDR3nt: TGTGCCAGCAGCTTAGCCCGAGCGAACACTGAAGCTTTCTTT

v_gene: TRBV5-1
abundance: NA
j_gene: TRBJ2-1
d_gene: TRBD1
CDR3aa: CASSGPGQVNEQFF
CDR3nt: TGCGCCAGCAGCGGACCGGGACAGGTTAATGAGCAGTTCTTC

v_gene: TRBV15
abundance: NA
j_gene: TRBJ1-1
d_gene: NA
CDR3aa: CATSRTGNTEAFF
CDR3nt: TGTGCCACCAGCAGGACAGGGAACACTGAAGCTTTCTTT

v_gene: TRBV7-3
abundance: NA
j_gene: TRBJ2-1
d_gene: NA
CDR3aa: CASSSQYNEQFF
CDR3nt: TGTGCCAGCAGCTCCCAATACAATGAGCAGTTCTTC

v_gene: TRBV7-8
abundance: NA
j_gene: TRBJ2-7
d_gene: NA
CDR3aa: CASSLGPRYEQYF
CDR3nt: TGTGCCAGCAGCTTAGGACCCCGCTACGAGCAGTACTTC

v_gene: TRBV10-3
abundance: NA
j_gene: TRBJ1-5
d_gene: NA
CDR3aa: CAISEGGASQPQHF
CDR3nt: TGTGCCATCAGTGAGGGGGGGGCTAGTCAGCCCCAGCATTTT